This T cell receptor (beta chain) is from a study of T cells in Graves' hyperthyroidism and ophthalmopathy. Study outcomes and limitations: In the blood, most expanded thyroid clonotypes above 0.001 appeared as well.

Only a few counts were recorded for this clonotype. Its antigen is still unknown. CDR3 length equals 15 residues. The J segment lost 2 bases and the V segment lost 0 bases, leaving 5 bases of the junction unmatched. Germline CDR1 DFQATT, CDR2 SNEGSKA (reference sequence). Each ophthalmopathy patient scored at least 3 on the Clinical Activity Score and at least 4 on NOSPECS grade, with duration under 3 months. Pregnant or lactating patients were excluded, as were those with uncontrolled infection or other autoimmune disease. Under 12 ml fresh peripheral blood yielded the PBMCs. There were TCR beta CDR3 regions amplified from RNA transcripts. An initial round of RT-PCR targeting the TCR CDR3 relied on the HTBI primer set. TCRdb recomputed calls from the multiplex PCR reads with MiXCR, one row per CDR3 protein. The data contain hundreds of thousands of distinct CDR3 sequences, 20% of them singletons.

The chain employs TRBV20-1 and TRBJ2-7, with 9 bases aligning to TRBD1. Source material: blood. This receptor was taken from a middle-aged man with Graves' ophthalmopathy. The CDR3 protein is CSARDKTGGTYEQYF. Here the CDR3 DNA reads TGCAGTGCTAGAGATAAGACAGGGGGAACCTACGAGCAGTACTTC.